One and the same sample provided the 18 T cell receptor beta chains below, sequenced in a study of tissue T cells after allogeneic stem cell transplantation (dated by TCRdb to between 2020 and 2023). Taken with the paper, the label for time point translates to: mouse harvest day 14 after allogeneic transplant. Each mouse graft, delivered by tail vein injection, combined 10^6 splenic CD5+ T cells with 10^7 T-cell-depleted bone marrow cells. Library method: the immunoSEQ multiplex PCR assay. Here the immuneACCESS table is served through TCRdb, limited to in-frame sequences with V and J called. Missing clones are a known gap in these copies; in checked studies unresolved V genes cover under half, and the rest lacks a known reason. The table for this sample lists 1,800 or so clones; roughly 42% of them were counted only once. The top ten clones comprise approximately 18% of the sample. Sample: gut tissue. The source is a female BALB/c mouse given C57BL/6 T cells with graft-versus-host disease after an allogeneic hematopoietic cell transplant.

This clone was found a few times. Any gene name here is a mouse gene name. The observed sequence ends 1 residue before the CDR3 terminus, with the missing tail filled in from the germline J gene. The V call is TRBV26, the J call TRBJ1-1; a possible D gene is TRBD1 (6 bases). Trimming stripped 0 bases from V and 0 bases from J, with 11 bases between. CDR3 length: 16 amino acids. Germline V gene lookup returns CDR1 KGHPV and CDR2 FQNQEV (reference sequence). CDR3 loop: CASSLSIGTTNTEVFF. Incomplete CDR3 DNA: TGTGCCAGCAGTCTGTCGATCGGGACAACAAACACAGAAGTCTTC.

A word on this clone: Any gene name here is a mouse gene name. Sequencing ends 1 residue short of the CDR3 end; the germline J gene provides the rest. The V and J genes are TRBV23 and TRBJ2-1; the table's TRBD2 call for D was not verified on the DNA. The CDR3 has 15 amino acids. Germline CDR1 KGHTA, CDR2 FQNQQP. The CDR3 DNA, read in part, is TGCTCCAGCAGTCAAGTTGGGGGGGCGCGGGCTGAGCAGTTC. Translation: CSSSQVGGARAEQF. Given in full, the CDR3 is CSSSQVGGARAEQFF.

Concerning this clone itself: The genes are named according to mouse. The observed sequence ends 1 residue before the CDR3 terminus, with the missing tail filled in from the germline J gene. V is TRBV26 and J is TRBJ1-3; no clear D gene. Germline V lookup: CDR1 KGHPV, CDR2 FQNQEV (reference sequence). V was pared by 3 bases and J by 0 bases, with 3 bases between. CDR3 size: 13 residues. CDR3 in amino acids: CASSLYSGNTLYF. CDR3 bases read: TGTGCCAGCAGTCTATATTCTGGAAATACGCTCTAT. The variable domain in full, with the rest retrieved from reference TRBV26 and TRBJ1-3, is NSKVIQTPRYLVKGQGQKAKMRCIPEKGHPVVFWYQQNKNNEFKFLINFQNQEVLQQIDMTEKRFSAECPSNSPCSLEIQSSEAGDSALYLCASSLYSGNTLYFGEGSRLIVV.

Of note for this clone: Each gene name is a mouse one. Read data end 1 residue before the CDR3 end; the end is taken from the germline J gene. This chain joins TRBV23 and TRBJ2-5; the DNA was not used to check the table's D call, TRBD1. CDR1 is KGHTA, CDR2 FQNQQP, per germline. This CDR3 is 14 amino acids long. Incomplete CDR3 DNA: TGCTCCAGCAGTCAAGAGGGGAGCCAAGACACCCAGTAC. Translating it yields CSSSQEGSQDTQY. The CDR3 as a whole reads CSSSQEGSQDTQYF.

This clone appeared a few times. The germline and genes are mouse ones. The read ends 1 residue shy of where the CDR3 ends; the end is completed using the germline J gene. The chain uses TRBV26 and TRBJ2-3; no clear D. Per germline, CDR1 KGHPV and CDR2 FQNQEV (reference sequence). This CDR3 is built from 15 residues. The ends were cut back, 3 bases at V and 1 base at J, with 11 bases in the middle. Incomplete CDR3 DNA: TGTGCCAGCAGTCTAGGCGGGCGGGGTGCAGAAACGCTGTAT. Protein sequence: CASSLGGRGAETLY. In full, the CDR3 reads CASSLGGRGAETLYF.

This clone was counted between two and nine times. Genes and germline are mouse. The sequence runs out 1 residue before the end of the CDR3; the remainder is reconstructed from the germline J gene. The V gene is TRBV12-1, the J gene TRBJ1-1; D gene uncertain. This CDR3 contains 11 residues. The germline V and J ends were trimmed by 1 base and 1 base, with 0 bases remaining between them. Per the germline V gene, CDR1 is SGHSN and CDR2 is HYEKVE. CDR3 bases read: TGTGCCAGCTCTCTAAACACAGAAGTCTTC. This codes for CASSLNTEVF. From start to end, the CDR3 is CASSLNTEVFF.

A remark on this clone: Genes and germline come from the mouse. The CDR3 end falls 1 residue outside the read, so it is completed with the germline J gene. This chain links TRBV12-1 with TRBJ2-7; 8 bases line up with TRBD2. J lost 7 bases, V lost 0 bases, and 7 bases had no gene match. The CDR3 has 14 amino acids. CDR1 is SGHSN, CDR2 HYEKVE, per germline. Incomplete CDR3 DNA: TGTGCCAGCTCTCTCTGGGGGGGGCGCGAGGAACAGTAC. Translating gives CASSLWGGREEQY. Given in full, the CDR3 is CASSLWGGREEQYF.

A remark on this clone: Gene names refer to mouse genes. The missing CDR3 end, 1 residue past where the read stops, is filled in from the germline J gene. V gene TRBV26 combines with J gene TRBJ2-5; D call uncertain. The germline gives CDR1 KGHPV, CDR2 FQNQEV (reference sequence). This CDR3 is 13 amino acids long. Trimming left V 8 bases short and J 4 bases short, with 13 bases between. The sequenced part of the CDR3 DNA is TGTGCCAGCCCCGAGCGGGGAGAAGACACCCAGTAC. The encoded protein is CASPERGEDTQY. The complete CDR3 reads CASPERGEDTQYF.

This clone appeared a few times. Here the gene names and germline are mouse. The read falls 1 residue short of the CDR3 end, and the missing part is taken from the germline J gene. This chain joins TRBV13-3 and TRBJ2-3, with 11 bases aligning to TRBD1. This CDR3 is 15 amino acids long. V was clipped by 7 bases and J by 0 bases; unmatched bases: 4. Per germline, CDR1 NNHDY and CDR2 SYVADS. This CDR3 reads CASRDRGSSAETLYF. The CDR3 DNA, read in part, is TGTGCCAGCCGGGACAGGGGGAGTAGTGCAGAAACGCTGTAT.

In this sample, this clone turned up once. Gene names denote mouse genes. This chain's CDR3 is CASSPGLNSDYTF. Partial CDR3 DNA: TGTGCCAGCAGCCCCGGTCTAAACTCCGACTACACC. The V call is TRBV3, the J call TRBJ1-2, with D uncertain. The read falls 1 residue short of the CDR3 end, and the missing part is taken from the germline J gene. The CDR3 is made up of 13 amino acids. The V end lost 5 bases, the J end lost 1 base, and 8 bases lay between the germline ends. The germline V gene encodes CDR1 SNHLY and CDR2 FYNGKV (reference sequence).

This clone was detected only a few times. Gene names and germline refer to mouse. The missing CDR3 end, 1 residue past where the read stops, is filled in from the germline J gene. The genes are TRBV23 and TRBJ2-7; the listed D gene, TRBD2, was not tested against the DNA. CDR1 and CDR2 from the germline V gene are KGHTA and FQNQQP. The CDR3 totals 14 residues. CDR3 amino acids: CSSSPDWGGVEQYF. CDR3 DNA (partial): TGCTCCAGCAGCCCCGACTGGGGGGGCGTTGAACAGTAC.

This clone has more than one count but fewer than ten. Mouse germline and gene names are used. Sequencing ends 1 residue short of the CDR3 end; the germline J gene provides the rest. The chain couples TRBV26 to TRBJ2-7, with 10 positions matching TRBD2. The length of the CDR3 is 14 residues. CDR1 is KGHPV, CDR2 FQNQEV, per germline (reference sequence). V lost 0 bases, J lost 4 bases, and 0 bases stayed unmatched. CDR3 loop: CASSLSTGGYEQYF. The CDR3 DNA, read in part, is TGTGCCAGCAGTCTGTCGACTGGGGGGTATGAACAGTAC. The whole variable domain, remainder taken from reference TRBV26 and TRBJ2-7, is NSKVIQTPRYLVKGQGQKAKMRCIPEKGHPVVFWYQQNKNNEFKFLINFQNQEVLQQIDMTEKRFSAECPSNSPCSLEIQSSEAGDSALYLCASSLSTGGYEQYFGPGTRLTVL.

There are a few counts of this clone. Genes here carry mouse names. The CDR3 protein is CASSPQGSSDYTF. The CDR3 DNA, read in part, is TGTGCCAGCAGTCCACAGGGTTCCTCCGACTACACC. V and J are TRBV26 and TRBJ1-2; tentative D call: TRBD1 (6 bases). The CDR3 is cut off 1 residue early in the read; its end comes from the germline J gene. This CDR3 has 13 residues. V gave up 4 bases and J gave up 4 bases, with 10 bases separating them. Per germline, CDR1 KGHPV and CDR2 FQNQEV (reference sequence). The whole variable domain, filled in from reference TRBV26 and TRBJ1-2, reads NSKVIQTPRYLVKGQGQKAKMRCIPEKGHPVVFWYQQNKNNEFKFLINFQNQEVLQQIDMTEKRFSAECPSNSPCSLEIQSSEAGDSALYLCASSPQGSSDYTFGSGTRLLVI.

Points on this clone: Gene names refer to mouse genes. The read is 1 residue too short to cover the CDR3 end, so that end is filled in from the germline J gene. The chain is built from TRBV26 and TRBJ2-7; TRBD2 agrees at 11 bases. The CDR3 has 15 residues. Trimming took 5 bases from V and 6 from J; bases not matched to a gene: 9. CDR1 is KGHPV and CDR2 is FQNQEV in the germline V gene (reference sequence). The covered CDR3 bases are TGTGCCAGCAGTTCAGACTGGGGGGGAGGAAGTGAACAGTAC. Protein: CASSSDWGGGSEQY. The full CDR3 reads CASSSDWGGGSEQYF.

Turning to this clone: Genes and germline are mouse. The CDR3 goes on 1 residue after the read ends, and that part is filled in from the germline J gene. The V gene is TRBV15, the J gene TRBJ1-5; maybe TRBD1 (6 bases). Trimming removed 4 bases from V and 5 bases from J, with 9 bases in between. The CDR3 is 13 amino acids. The germline V gene encodes CDR1 SGHND and CDR2 FRSKSL. The sequenced CDR3 bases are TGTGCCAGCAGTTCCGGGACATACCAGGCTCCGCTT. It encodes CASSSGTYQAPL. The entire CDR3 reads CASSSGTYQAPLF.

As concerns this clone: Gene names refer to mouse genes. The read halts 1 residue ahead of the CDR3 end, with the missing end drawn from the germline J gene. Additional DNA sequences in this sample encode the identical CDR3. The chain couples TRBV26 to TRBJ2-3, with no clear D. The length of the CDR3 is 14 residues. CDR1 KGHPV and CDR2 FQNQEV come from the germline V gene (reference sequence). The V gene lost 3 bases and the J gene lost 0 bases, with 7 bases spanning the gap. The DNA read from the CDR3 is TGTGCCAGCAGTCTTCAGACTAGTGCAGAAACGCTGTAT. It yields the protein CASSLQTSAETLY. In full, the CDR3 is CASSLQTSAETLYF. Full variable domain (rest looked up from reference TRBV26 and TRBJ2-3): NSKVIQTPRYLVKGQGQKAKMRCIPEKGHPVVFWYQQNKNNEFKFLINFQNQEVLQQIDMTEKRFSAECPSNSPCSLEIQSSEAGDSALYLCASSLQTSAETLYFGSGTRLTVL.

On this clone: Gene and germline names: mouse. The read stops 1 residue short of the end of the CDR3; the missing end is completed from the germline J gene. The rearrangement joins TRBV26 to TRBJ1-1; no clear D gene. This CDR3 is 12 amino acids long. The ends were cut back, 3 bases at V and 2 bases at J, with 4 bases in the middle. Germline V gives CDR1 KGHPV, CDR2 FQNQEV (reference sequence). CDR3 region: CASSLDNTEVFF. The part of the CDR3 DNA that was read is TGTGCCAGCAGTCTCGACAACACAGAAGTCTTC.

By share of the sample, this clone is large. Gene and germline names: mouse. The CDR3 goes on 1 residue after the read ends, and that part is filled in from the germline J gene. This sequence joins TRBV15 and TRBJ1-5; perhaps TRBD1 as D (6 bases). In germline, CDR1 is SGHND, CDR2 FRSKSL. This CDR3 comprises 14 residues. V gave up 4 bases and J gave up 2 bases, with 9 bases separating them. Incomplete CDR3 DNA: TGTGCCAGCAGTTCCGGGACATACAACCAGGCTCCGCTT. Residues: CASSSGTYNQAPL. The entire CDR3 protein reads CASSSGTYNQAPLF. The whole variable domain, filled in from reference TRBV15 and TRBJ1-5, reads DAGVTQTPRHEVAEKGQTIILKCEPVSGHNDLFWYRQTKIQGLELLSYFRSKSLMEDGGAFKDRFKAEMLNSSFSTLKIQPTEPKDSAVYLCASSSGTYNQAPLFGEGTRLSVL.